This note documents a single T cell receptor beta chain sequence. Its antigen is currently unknown. Germline V gene sequence: CDR1 LGHNA, CDR2 YSLEER. CDR3 length equals 20 residues. The ends lost 0 bases at V and 5 bases at J; junction bases unmatched: 11. Purities in excess of 95% were seen in all sorted populations. This sample is part of a study of beta chain features in type 1 diabetes. Overall study findings and caveats: For Type 1 diabetes patients, all four CD4+ subsets carried TCRB CDR3s that were moderately but significantly shorter.

Every bit of the isolated RNA underwent reverse transcription, so sequencing read expressed TCRB transcripts. TCRdb's table, derived via immunoSEQ multiplex PCR, lists solely in-frame clones and lacks some. This sample carries more than 250,000 clones, roughly an eighth of them seen once, and the ten largest clones take under 0.02%. This TCR was recovered from a man aged 30 to 45 with type 1 diabetes. The specimen was naive CD4+ T cells from blood. The chain carries TRBV4-3 and TRBJ2-2, with 14 bases fitting TRBD2. The CDR3 DNA is TGCGCCAGCAGCCAAGATCAGGATTCCGGGACTAGCGGGAGTACCGGGGAGCTGTTTTTT. This codes for CASSQDQDSGTSGSTGELFF.